The TCR beta chain described here comes from a study of immune cell composition in non-small cell lung cancer. Study in general: Lung adenocarcinoma or squamous carcinoma made up most tumours. Study findings and constraints: It was not proven that tumour-reactive clones equal dominant tumour-associated clones.

Normal lung was sampled as far from the tumour as possible, at least 3 cm. Genomic DNA came from frozen unsorted single-cell suspensions. The V end was cut by 2 bases, the J end by 9 bases, with 13 bases between. Germline loops: CDR1 MNHEY, CDR2 SVGAGI. CDR3 length equals 14 residues. Data came from immunoSEQ multiplex PCR; TCRdb stores just in-frame clones and leaves some out. In the table there are fewer than 2,500 clones, roughly 70% of which are singletons. Remarks on this clone: Its antigen is not known.

The sample consisted of non-adjacent lung tissue. The receptor was isolated from a human donor with non-small cell lung cancer. This chain connects TRBV6-5 to TRBJ2-2; D is uncertain. CDR3 coding DNA: TGTGCCAGCAGTTACGATTCGGTCCCCAGGGAGCTGTTTTTT. Its protein is CASSYDSVPRELFF.